The 14 T cell receptor beta chains presented below share a single source sample, sequenced in a study of CD8+ T cells in alopecia areata. The treatment denotes: oral pan-JAK inhibitor, 5-10 mg twice daily. After isolation, RNA underwent reverse transcription to generate cDNA as the sequencing template. TCRdb's table, derived via immunoSEQ multiplex PCR, lists solely in-frame clones and lacks some. The sample lists a few hundred thousand clones, less than 45% seen once, with roughly 0.45% in the top ten. This specimen was CD4+ T cells sorted from blood, taken at roughly week 30, from a patient treated with tofacitinib. Source of these receptors: a human donor with alopecia areata.

The table lists this clone with a few counts. The chain recombines TRBV7-9 with TRBJ2-3; D may be TRBD1 (5 bases). Germline lookup yields CDR1 SEHNR and CDR2 FQNEAQ (reference sequence). The CDR3 extends over 14 amino acids. V lost 3 bases and J 5 bases, leaving 12 bases between the germline ends. DNA for the CDR3: TGTGCCAGCAGCTTTGCTAGGGGTGGAGATACGCAGTATTTT. This codes for CASSFARGGDTQYF.

This clone was detected only once. This chain connects TRBV11-3 to TRBJ2-3, with TRBD2 matching 7 bases. This CDR3 spans 15 amino acids. Trimming took 3 bases from V and 0 from J; bases not matched to a gene: 3. The germline V gene has CDR1 SGHNT and CDR2 YENEEA. CDR3 DNA sequence: TGTGCCAGCAGCTTGGCTAGCGGAAGCACAGATACGCAGTATTTT. Translation gives CASSLASGSTDTQYF. Complete variable domain (other parts from reference TRBV11-3 and TRBJ2-3): EAGVVQSPRYKIIEKKQPVAFWCNPISGHNTLYWYLQNLGQGPELLIRYENEEAVDDSQLPKDRFSAERLKGVDSTLKIQPAELGDSAVYLCASSLASGSTDTQYFGPGTRLTVL.

This clone was recorded a few times. The CDR3, as DNA: TGTGCCAGCAGTTCATCCGGGACAGGGGTGTCCTACGAGCAGTACTTC. Amino acid sequence: CASSSSGTGVSYEQYF. The chain has TRBV28 and TRBJ2-7; 10 bases are a match to TRBD1. This CDR3 contains 16 residues. Germline V gene lookup returns CDR1 MDHEN and CDR2 SYDVKM. The ends lost 4 bases at V and 1 base at J; junction bases unmatched: 7.

This clone appeared a few times. The CDR3 loop is CASSHPGTERKETQYF. CDR3 in DNA: TGCGCCAGCAGCCACCCCGGGACAGAAAGAAAAGAGACCCAGTACTTC. The chain has TRBV4-1 and TRBJ2-5, with TRBD1 matching over 7 bases. V lost 3 bases to trimming and J lost 3 bases; unmatched junction nucleotides: 10. The CDR3 spans 16 residues. Germline V lookup: CDR1 MGHRA, CDR2 YSYEKL.

The chain is built from TRBV4-1 and TRBJ1-2; TRBD1 matches at 7 bases. Germline V CDR1 and CDR2: MGHRA, YSYEKL. V lost 4 bases, J lost 1 base, and 6 bases stayed unmatched. The CDR3 has 15 amino acids. The chain's CDR3 is CASSPRQGGNYGYTF. The CDR3 DNA reads as TGCGCCAGCAGCCCACGACAGGGTGGTAACTATGGCTACACCTTC.

The rearrangement links TRBV29-1 to TRBJ1-4; D not resolved. V was pared by 6 bases and J by 2 bases, with 10 bases between. The germline V gene encodes CDR1 SQVTM and CDR2 ANQGSEA. The CDR3 extends over 13 amino acids. CDR3 region: CSVGLRTNEKLFF. The CDR3 DNA follows: TGCAGCGTGGGTCTCCGCACTAATGAAAAACTGTTTTTT.

There are many counts of this clone. The V and J genes are TRBV7-2 and TRBJ1-1, with D unclear. V dropped 6 bases and J dropped 4 bases, with 9 bases sitting between them. Germline V gene lookup returns CDR1 SGHTA and CDR2 FQGNSA. The CDR3 runs 12 residues. The CDR3: CASRPWGTEAFF. The CDR3 DNA is TGTGCCAGCAGGCCCTGGGGCACTGAAGCTTTCTTT.

The rearrangement uses TRBV7-9 and TRBJ2-1; 9 nucleotides line up with TRBD2. This CDR3 comprises 19 residues. Germline lookup yields CDR1 SEHNR and CDR2 FQNEAQ (reference sequence). J was trimmed by 5 bases and V by 1 base; bases with no gene match: 15. DNA for the CDR3: TGTGCCAGCAGCTTAGTCCCACACTCCCTAGCGGGAACCCACAATGAGCAGTTCTTC. It codes for CASSLVPHSLAGTHNEQFF.

The sample holds a few counts of this clone. The J gene is TRBJ1-5, the V gene TRBV5-6; tentatively, D is TRBD1 (5 bases). CDR3 length: 14 residues. CDR1 SGHDT and CDR2 YYEEEE come from the germline V gene. V was shortened by 3 bases and J by 7 bases, with 14 bases between the two germline ends. The CDR3 here is CASSSGPGGQPQHF. The DNA for the CDR3 is TGTGCCAGCAGCTCAGGACCCGGGGGGCAGCCCCAGCATTTT.

The V call is TRBV6-5, the J call TRBJ2-3, with a weak D call TRBD2 (6 bases). V was clipped by 5 bases and J by 2 bases, with 14 bases between them. The CDR3 runs 15 residues. Germline CDR1 and CDR2: MNHEY and SVGAGI. The CDR3 sequence: CASSPRTTYTDTQYF. DNA of the CDR3: TGTGCCAGCAGTCCCCGGACTACTTACACAGATACGCAGTATTTT.

This chain connects TRBV11-2 to TRBJ1-2, with D possibly TRBD1 on 5 matching bases. Germline assignment: CDR1 SGHAT and CDR2 FQNNGV. With 5 bases removed from V and 10 bases from J, the gap between germline ends came to 14 bases. This CDR3 spans 12 amino acids. The CDR3 nucleotides are TGTGCCAGCAGCCCCCGACAGAGAACCTACACCTTC. Translated, it gives CASSPRQRTYTF. The whole variable domain, remainder taken from reference TRBV11-2 and TRBJ1-2, is EAGVAQSPRYKIIEKRQSVAFWCNPISGHATLYWYQQILGQGPKLLIQFQNNGVVDDSQLPKDRFSAERLKGVDSTLKIQPAKLEDSAVYLCASSPRQRTYTFGSGTRLTVV.

This chain joins TRBV30 and TRBJ1-1, with D perhaps TRBD1 (6 bases). The CDR3 extends over 14 amino acids. Germline CDR1 and CDR2: GTSNPN and SVGIG (reference sequence). V was shortened by 5 bases and J by 0 bases, with 13 bases between the two germline ends. CDR3 bases: TGTGCCTGGGCAGGGGTAAGGATGAACACTGAAGCTTTCTTT. Residues: CAWAGVRMNTEAFF.

The CDR3 region is CASSRVRTDTQYF. Written as DNA, the CDR3 is TGTGCCAGCAGCCGGGTCAGGACAGATACGCAGTATTTT. The chain employs TRBV14 and TRBJ2-3, with D unclear. V was clipped by 4 bases and J by 3 bases, with 8 bases between them. The germline gives CDR1 SGHDN, CDR2 FVKESK. The CDR3 covers 13 residues.

V and J are TRBV18 and TRBJ1-2; D is possibly TRBD1 (5 bases). The CDR3 has 12 amino acids. Germline V gene lookup returns CDR1 KGHSH and CDR2 LQKENI. Trimming took 6 bases from V and 3 from J, leaving 8 bases between them. The CDR3 region has the DNA TGTGCCAGCTCCCGGGGCGACTATGGCTACACCTTC. Amino acid sequence: CASSRGDYGYTF.